The 9 T cell receptor beta chains below were found in one sample sequenced in a study of blood T cell repertoires in COVID-19. Profiled with immunoSEQ multiplex PCR; TCRdb holds only in-frame clones, not every one. The sample shows some 290,000 clones, just under 90% of them seen only once. Sequencing was performed on peripheral blood. These TCRs come from a woman aged 30 to 39 with COVID-19, enrolled during active disease.

The V call is TRBV27, the J call TRBJ1-2, with TRBD1 as a possible D gene (5 bases). This CDR3 has 13 residues. Trimming pared 3 bases from V and 8 bases from J, leaving 13 bases between. Germline lookup yields CDR1 MNHEY and CDR2 SMNVEV (reference sequence). The CDR3 spells CASSLGGGGGYTF. Written as DNA, the CDR3 is TGTGCCAGCAGTTTGGGTGGGGGAGGGGGCTACACCTTC.

The chain is built from TRBV24-1 and TRBJ1-4, with D possibly being TRBD1 (6 bases). Germline CDR1 KGHDR, CDR2 SFDVKD. CDR3 length: 16 amino acids. Trimming pared 4 bases from V and 0 bases from J, leaving 11 bases between. Written as DNA, the CDR3 is TGTGCCACCAGTGACAGCCGGACAGCAACTAATGAAAAACTGTTTTTT. Protein product: CATSDSRTATNEKLFF.

This chain uses TRBV5-1 with TRBJ1-2, with D unresolved. The V end was cut by 1 base, the J end by 1 base, with 11 bases between. The germline V gene has CDR1 SGHRS and CDR2 YFSETQ. The CDR3 extends over 15 amino acids. The CDR3: CASSLSPGINYGYTF. The CDR3 nucleotides read TGCGCCAGCAGCTTGAGCCCCGGGATTAACTATGGCTACACCTTC.

Comment on this clone: At one of its ends the junction is not consistent with the germline gene, which may arise from a read error. The chain has TRBV11-2 and TRBJ2-5, with TRBD2 matching over 13 bases. The CDR3 covers 15 residues. Germline CDR1 is SGHAT and CDR2 is FQNNGV. CDR3 sequence (DNA): TGTGCCAGCACCTTAGGACTAGCGGGGGAGGAGACCCAGTACTTC. Its translation is CASTLGLAGEETQYF.

V and J are TRBV27 and TRBJ2-1, with D tentatively TRBD2 (5 bases). Trimming left V 5 bases short and J 1 base short, with 15 bases between. Germline V gene data show CDR1 as MNHEY and CDR2 as SMNVEV (reference sequence). The CDR3 length is 16 residues. The CDR3 sequence: CASSASREQSYNEQFF. In DNA, the CDR3 is TGTGCCAGCAGTGCCAGCCGGGAACAGTCCTACAATGAGCAGTTCTTC.

The chain links TRBV6-5 to TRBJ1-2; 9 nucleotides match TRBD1. Germline V gene lookup returns CDR1 MNHEY and CDR2 SVGAGI. V was pared by 2 bases and J by 6 bases, with 4 bases of the junction left unmatched. There are 14 residues in the CDR3. The CDR3 is CASSYTGQGNGYTF. In nucleotides, the CDR3 is TGTGCCAGCAGTTACACGGGACAGGGAAATGGCTACACCTTC.

The chain uses TRBV21-1 and TRBJ2-2; the table gives TRBD2 as D, unverified against the DNA. TRBV21-1 is shown as a pseudogene. The CDR3 is made up of 16 amino acids. Written as DNA, the CDR3 is TGTGCCAGCAGCCTACGGGGGACCGCGAACACCGGGGAGCTGTTTTTT. It codes for CASSLRGTANTGELFF.

V is TRBV5-5 and J is TRBJ2-7; possible D gene TRBD1, 6 bases. Germline loops: CDR1 SGHKS, CDR2 YYEKEE (reference sequence). This CDR3 is built from 16 residues. Trimming cost V 4 bases and J 2 bases, with 19 bases left between them. This CDR3 reads CASSVNPGQGAYEQYF. The DNA for the CDR3 is TGTGCCAGCAGCGTAAACCCGGGACAAGGGGCCTACGAGCAGTACTTC.

V usage is TRBV7-8 and J usage is TRBJ1-1; no firm D call. Germline CDR1 reads SGHVS; CDR2 reads FQNEAQ. Between the trimmed V and J ends, which lost 5 bases and 1 base, there was a span of 8 bases. The CDR3 has 13 amino acids. The CDR3 region is CASSAYRNTEAFF. The CDR3 DNA follows: TGTGCCAGCAGCGCTTACAGGAACACTGAAGCTTTCTTT.